This entry lists 9 T cell receptor beta chains sequenced from one sample in a study of T cells in tuberculosis. Noted time point: new active TB diagnosis, blood taken before or within 7 days of starting treatment. The protocol was immunoSEQ multiplex PCR, while the TCRdb copy is restricted to in-frame clones and leaves out a portion. The sample holds more than 35,000 clones, approximately 94% seen once. Sequenced material: PBMCs, taken at tuberculosis diagnosis. These receptors all stem from an adult with tuberculosis.

The chain recombines TRBV15 with TRBJ2-1; D is uncertain. There are 15 residues in the CDR3. Trimming removed 4 bases from V and 3 bases from J, with 13 bases in between. Per germline, CDR1 LNHNV and CDR2 YYDKDF (reference sequence). The CDR3 DNA reads TGTGCCACCAGCAAAAGCTTTGACAACTACAATGAGCAGTTCTTC. Translating gives CATSKSFDNYNEQFF.

For this clone: Mismatch with germline at one junction end may stem from a read error. J is TRBJ1-4 and V is TRBV11-2; the D gene is possibly TRBD1 (6 bases). Germline V CDR1 and CDR2: SGHAT, FQNNGV. The CDR3 has 19 residues. This chain's CDR3 is CASSWDGTGILMKGGKLLF. The CDR3 region has the DNA TGTGCCAGCAGCTGGGACGGGACGGGGATTCTAATGAAAGGGGGAAAACTGCTTTTT.

The chain carries TRBV5-1 and TRBJ1-4; D is uncertain. The CDR3 loop spans 15 amino acids. Germline loops: CDR1 SGHRS, CDR2 YFSETQ. With 4 bases removed from V and 4 bases from J, the gap between germline ends came to 14 bases. CDR3 sequence: CASSPRAGNNEKLFF. Written as DNA, the CDR3 is TGCGCCAGCAGCCCGCGGGCGGGGAATAATGAAAAACTGTTTTTT.

The rearrangement joins TRBV18 to TRBJ1-6; a possible D gene is TRBD1 (5 bases). From germline, CDR1 is KGHSH and CDR2 LQKENI. Between the trimmed V and J ends, which lost 2 bases and 8 bases, there was a span of 10 bases. The length of the CDR3 is 14 residues. CDR3: CASSPGGGYSPLHF. Written as DNA, the CDR3 is TGTGCCAGCTCACCAGGGGGAGGCTATTCACCCCTCCACTTT.

The rearrangement links TRBV28 to TRBJ2-3; no reliable D call. V was shortened by 6 bases and J by 3 bases, with 10 bases between the two germline ends. Per germline, CDR1 MDHEN and CDR2 SYDVKM. The CDR3 runs 13 residues. CDR3 sequence reads: CASSLKLTDTQYF. CDR3 nucleotide sequence: TGTGCCAGCAGCTTAAAACTGACAGATACGCAGTATTTT.

The chain is built from TRBV7-2 and TRBJ2-4; D possibly corresponds to TRBD1 (6 bases). Germline V gene lookup returns CDR1 SGHTA and CDR2 FQGNSA. This CDR3 contains 17 residues. Between the trimmed V and J ends, which lost 0 bases and 3 bases, there was a span of 15 bases. CDR3 bases: TGTGCCAGCAGCTTAGCGCTTGGGGGCGCAGTCAAAAACATTCAGTACTTC. Translation gives CASSLALGGAVKNIQYF.

The rearrangement joins TRBV7-2 to TRBJ2-7; D is perhaps TRBD1 (6 bases). V was trimmed by 2 bases and J by 3 bases, leaving 11 bases between them. The CDR3 totals 14 residues. Per the germline V gene, CDR1 is SGHTA and CDR2 is FQGNSA. As DNA, the CDR3 is TGTGCCAGCAGCTTACGGACAGCAGGCTACGAGCAGTACTTC. Translated, it gives CASSLRTAGYEQYF.

This clone appeared a single time. The chain employs TRBV18 and TRBJ1-6, with 12 nucleotides matching TRBD1. The junction had 12 bases not matched to a gene; V was cut back by 6 bases and J by 0 bases. Per the germline V gene, CDR1 is KGHSH and CDR2 is LQKENI. The CDR3 is 20 residues long. Here the CDR3 reads CASSRLPGQGASSYNSPLHF. The CDR3 bases are TGTGCCAGCTCGCGCCTTCCGGGACAGGGGGCCAGCTCCTATAATTCACCCCTCCACTTT.

The gene calls are TRBV6-5 and TRBJ2-5, with 7 bases lining up with TRBD1. CDR1 and CDR2 (germline): MNHEY, SVGAGI. The V segment lost 5 bases and the J segment 5 bases; nucleotides outside the gene matches: 8. CDR3 length: 14 residues. The CDR3 loop reads CASSENRGRETQYF. The CDR3 bases are TGTGCCAGCAGTGAGAACAGGGGTCGGGAGACCCAGTACTTC.